This T cell receptor beta chain came from a study of T cells expressing NK-cell markers. The CDR3 loop spans 14 amino acids. Germline-derived CDR1 and CDR2 are SGHTA and FQGNSA. Study observations and caveats: A handful of donors likewise had their CD3+CD56-NKG2C+ fraction led by these clonotypes. For a handful of donors, the dominant NKG2C+ clonotypes made up about 1.0-7.5% of their CD8+ T cells.

On this clonotype itself: Its specificity is unknown.

TCRdb re-called the 5' RACE reads; every CDR3 protein appears as one record, without DNA. The listing contains some 16,000 distinct CDR3 sequences. The sequence was collected from a man between 18 and 69 years old in good health. The chain employs TRBV7-2 and TRBJ2-1; as DNA is missing, the TRBD2 call by TCRdb cannot be tested. Sequenced: blood T cells: a sorted CD56 or NKG2C T cell subset, CD4+ or CD8+ T cells, or bulk PBMC T cells (not recorded which). CDR3 amino acids: CASSLASSGGQQFF.